Each of the 7 T cell receptor beta chains below was sequenced from the same sample in a study of molecular identifiers for immune sequencing clone quantification. A single record per CDR3 protein comes from TCRdb applying MiXCR to the PCR reads. The sample has roughly 630,000 distinct CDR3 sequences; 25% are singletons. Material: naive CD8+ T cells from blood, with Jurkat cell RNA spiked in. The subset was: FACS-sorted CD8+CD4-CCR7+CD45RA+ naive T cells. These receptors were taken from a human donor in good health. Some libraries in this study had Jurkat cell RNA spiked in.

The chain joins TRBV19 to TRBJ2-2, with 7 bases fitting TRBD2. The CDR3 has 13 amino acids. CDR1 and CDR2 from the germline V gene are LNHDA and SQIVND (reference sequence). Trimming cost V 6 bases and J 5 bases; bases outside gene matches: 3. CDR3 residues: CASRLGGTGELFF. In nucleotides, the CDR3 is TGTGCCAGTAGGTTGGGGGGGACCGGGGAGCTGTTTTTT.

This clonotype was seen a handful of times. The chain links TRBV4-3 to TRBJ2-1, with unresolved D. V was shortened by 0 bases and J by 7 bases, with 7 bases between the two germline ends. Germline values: CDR1 LGHNA, CDR2 YSLEER. This CDR3 region has 13 residues. CDR3 sequence: CASSQDTENEQFF. The CDR3 bases are TGCGCCAGCAGCCAAGATACGGAGAATGAGCAGTTCTTC.

This rearrangement joins TRBV27 to TRBJ2-7; 7 bases match TRBD2. There are 14 residues in the CDR3. The germline gives CDR1 MNHEY, CDR2 SMNVEV (reference sequence). V gave up 6 bases and J gave up 4 bases; unmatched junction bases: 9. The CDR3 reads CASSWAGEPYEQYF. CDR3 sequence (DNA): TGTGCCAGCAGCTGGGCGGGGGAGCCATACGAGCAGTACTTC.

This clonotype came up many times. This chain joins TRBV19 and TRBJ2-5; weak D call: TRBD1 (5 bases). Germline-derived CDR1 and CDR2 are LNHDA and SQIVND (reference sequence). The CDR3 consists of 15 residues. Trimming pared 7 bases from V and 1 base from J, leaving 16 bases between. Here the CDR3 DNA reads TGTGCCAGTACCGCAGCAGGGATGAGCCAAGAGACCCAGTACTTC. Its translation: CASTAAGMSQETQYF.

The table lists this clonotype with many counts. CDR3 in DNA: TGTGCCAGCAGTTACGAAGGACAGGGAGCAGATACGCAGTATTTT. Protein: CASSYEGQGADTQYF. The chain employs TRBV6-5 and TRBJ2-3, with TRBD1 matching 8 bases. The CDR3 contains 15 residues. V was clipped by 2 bases and J by 4 bases; unmatched bases: 5. Germline CDR1 reads MNHEY; CDR2 reads SVGAGI.

As to this clonotype: This may come from a read error, since a much larger clone is one base off. The chain combines TRBV30 with TRBJ2-2; D is perhaps TRBD2 (5 bases). This CDR3 has 14 amino acids. Germline V gives CDR1 GTSNPN, CDR2 SVGIG (reference sequence). Here the CDR3 reads CAWSVATNTGELLF. The CDR3 DNA sequence: TGTGCCTGGAGTGTAGCCACGAACACCGGGGAGCTGCTTTTT.

In regard to this clonotype: Since the CDR3 does not end with the conserved phenylalanine or tryptophan, this likely comes from a read error. J is TRBJ2-3 and V is TRBV9; possibly TRBD2 for D (6 bases). This CDR3 spans 13 amino acids. The V end was cut by 2 bases, the J end by 4 bases, with 8 bases between. CDR1 is SGDLS and CDR2 is YYNGEE in the germline V gene. CDR3 in amino acids: CASSVGGPDTQYL. CDR3 DNA: TGTGCCAGCAGCGTCGGGGGTCCAGATACGCAGTATTTA.